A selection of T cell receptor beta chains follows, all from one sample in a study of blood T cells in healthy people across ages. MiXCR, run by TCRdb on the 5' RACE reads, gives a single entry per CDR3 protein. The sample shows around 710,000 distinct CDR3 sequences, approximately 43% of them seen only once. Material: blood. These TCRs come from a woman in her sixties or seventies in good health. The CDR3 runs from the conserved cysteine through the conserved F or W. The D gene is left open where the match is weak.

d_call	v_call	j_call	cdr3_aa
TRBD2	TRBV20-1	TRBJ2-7	CSASLGTSGIYEQYF
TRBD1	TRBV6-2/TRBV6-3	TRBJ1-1	CASSQAVRQGTEAFF
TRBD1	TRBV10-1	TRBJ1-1	CASSGGGGGNTEAFF
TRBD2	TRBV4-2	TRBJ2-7	CASSQDEPTSGALSSYEQYF
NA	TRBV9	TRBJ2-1	CASSRSPVSPTPSNEQFF
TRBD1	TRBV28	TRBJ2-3	CASFPGQVTDTQYF
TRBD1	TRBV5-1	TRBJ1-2	CATTTTGPSGYTF
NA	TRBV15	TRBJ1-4	CATSRQVFNEKLFF
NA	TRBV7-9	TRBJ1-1	CASSYQRQIRNTEAFF
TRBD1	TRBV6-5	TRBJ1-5	CASSSLGDRDSSNQPQHF
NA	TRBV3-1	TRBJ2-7	CASSSTLTGKDEQYF
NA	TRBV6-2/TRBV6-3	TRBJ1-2	CASSYRPGANYGYTF
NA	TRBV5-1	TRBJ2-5	CASSSDTGTQETQYF
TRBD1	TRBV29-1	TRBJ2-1	CSADPGQGGEQFF
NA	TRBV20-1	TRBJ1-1	CSARDQRGMNTEAFF
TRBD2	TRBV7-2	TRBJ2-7	CASSLGFGTSGQTYEQYF
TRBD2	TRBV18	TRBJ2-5	CASSPLSAGGQETQYF
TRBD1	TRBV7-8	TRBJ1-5	CASSLGAGGYNQPQHF
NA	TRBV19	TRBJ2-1	CASSISLTPFNEQFF
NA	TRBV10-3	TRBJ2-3	CAIRADPTDTQYF
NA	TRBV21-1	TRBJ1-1	CASSKETGGLPEAFF
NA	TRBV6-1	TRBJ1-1	CASSEIGGNTEAFF
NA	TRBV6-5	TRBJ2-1	CASSYVRSSYNEQFF
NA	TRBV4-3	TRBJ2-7	CASSPRGYSNSYNEQYF
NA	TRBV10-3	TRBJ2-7	CAITARQSTYEQYF
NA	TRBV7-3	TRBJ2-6	CASSLTGTGLSGANVLTF